This TCR beta chain is from a study of CD8 T cells in ankylosing spondylitis. Concerning this clonotype: No antigen is known for it.

Quantitative 5'-RACE was performed with molecular barcodes, and it yielded the TCR beta libraries. In TCRdb, the 5' RACE reads were re-called with MiXCR into one record per CDR3 protein. The repertoire consists of about 110,000 distinct CDR3 sequences, with approximately 25% occurring once and the leading ten covering 12%. Study-wide results and limits: Disease-linked clones reportedly showed significant enrichment in matched ankylosing spondylitis synovial fluid. What seemed typical of ankylosing spondylitis blood was a TCR beta motif built from eight highly homologous variants. The disease-linked clones had a CD8+ phenotype and low blood frequencies.

CDR3 length: 15 amino acids. V was shortened by 3 bases and J by 3 bases, with 11 bases between the two germline ends. Germline-derived CDR1 and CDR2 are MRHNA and SNTAGT. This receptor was taken from a male donor with ankylosing spondylitis. The chain carries TRBV6-4 and TRBJ2-2; D remains ambiguous. The sequenced sample was synovial fluid, either unsorted or a sorted T cell fraction (not recorded which). CDR3 DNA: TGTGCCAGCAGTGAAGGTCCGTCGGACACCGGGGAGCTGTTTTTT. Translation: CASSEGPSDTGELFF.